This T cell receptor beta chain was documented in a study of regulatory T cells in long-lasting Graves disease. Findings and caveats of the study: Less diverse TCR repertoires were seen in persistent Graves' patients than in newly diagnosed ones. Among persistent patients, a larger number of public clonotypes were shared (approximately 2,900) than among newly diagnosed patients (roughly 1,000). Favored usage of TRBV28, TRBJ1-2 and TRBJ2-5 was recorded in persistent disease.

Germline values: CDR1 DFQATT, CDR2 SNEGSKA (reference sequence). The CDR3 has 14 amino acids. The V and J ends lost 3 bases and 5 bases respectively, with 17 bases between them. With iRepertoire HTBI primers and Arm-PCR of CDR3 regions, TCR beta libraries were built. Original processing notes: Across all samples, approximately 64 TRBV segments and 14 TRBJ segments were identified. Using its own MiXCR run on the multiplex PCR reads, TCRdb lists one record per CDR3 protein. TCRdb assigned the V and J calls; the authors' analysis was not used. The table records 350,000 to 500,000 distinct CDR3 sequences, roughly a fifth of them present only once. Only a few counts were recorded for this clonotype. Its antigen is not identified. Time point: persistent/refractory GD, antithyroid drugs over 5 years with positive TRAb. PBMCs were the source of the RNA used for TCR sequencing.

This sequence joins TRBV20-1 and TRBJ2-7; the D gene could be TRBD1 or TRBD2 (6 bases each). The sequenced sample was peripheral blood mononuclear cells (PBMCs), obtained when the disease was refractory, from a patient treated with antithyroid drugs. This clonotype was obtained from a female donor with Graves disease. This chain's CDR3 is CSASAPGAGNEQYF. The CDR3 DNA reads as TGCAGTGCTAGTGCCCCGGGGGCTGGGAACGAGCAGTACTTC.